Included here is one T cell receptor (beta chain) sequence, with context. This entry is derived from a study of blood T cell repertoires in COVID-19. Study-wide context: Acute and convalescent COVID-19 specimens originated in the United States, Italy and Spain. PBMCs, B-cell-depleted T cells, or T cells provided the cDNA or gDNA that made up the material.

In the authors' methods: Reference gene primer amplification gave nucleated cell count estimates. Clones were sequenced by immunoSEQ multiplex PCR, and TCRdb holds only the in-frame ones, with some missing. V and J calls and clone size are given by that table; D and trimming were obtained from the DNA. The sample has 25,000 to 30,000 clones, approximately 81% seen once. Material for sequencing was peripheral blood. The TCR originated in a woman aged 60 to 75 with acute or convalescent COVID-19.

The CDR3 spells CASSLTGQNTEAFF. In DNA, the CDR3 is TGTGCCAGCTCACTAACCGGACAGAACACTGAAGCTTTCTTT. The V and J genes are TRBV18 and TRBJ1-1, with D maybe TRBD1 (5 bases). CDR1 is KGHSH, CDR2 LQKENI, per germline. Trimming stripped 4 bases from V and 1 base from J, with 10 bases between. CDR3 length: 14 amino acids.